This T cell receptor (beta chain) comes out of a study of tumor-infiltrating lymphocytes in primary liver carcinoma. For the study at large: Read depth, roughly 3.65 to 7.13 million productive TCRbeta reads, did not differ significantly between tissues. Findings and limits, study-wide: Tumor specimens were characterized by a significantly higher top-250-clone fraction than blood (p = 0.039).

The germline V and J ends were trimmed by 5 bases and 2 bases, with 16 bases remaining between them. CDR1 and CDR2 (germline): MGHRA, YSYEKL. The CDR3 runs 16 residues. TCR beta cDNA came from 400 to 500 ng total RNA, primed with a constant-region primer. ARM-PCR, slightly modified, supplied the TCR beta libraries through three nested multiplex PCR rounds. TRBV1-TRBV30 forward primers paired with a C-beta reverse primer drove the first two PCR rounds, about 10 cycles each. TCRdb redid the calling of the multiplex PCR reads with MiXCR, one entry per CDR3 protein. The sample holds about 310,000 distinct CDR3 sequences, about three fifths seen once. They got blood RNA out of unsorted whole blood and also pulled out germline DNA. These patients lived with chronic HBV infection and had never been treated. Investigators obtained approximately 4.3 milliliters of peripheral blood ahead of surgery. In the case of this clonotype: What it binds is unknown. A much larger clone lies one base from this, so it may be a read error.

The specimen was peripheral blood. The receptor was derived from a woman between 25 and 40 years old with primary liver carcinoma and hepatitis B virus infection. The V gene is TRBV4-1, the J gene TRBJ2-1, with D possibly matching TRBD1 (6 bases). CDR3 protein: CASSMLTGSTYNEQFF. The CDR3, as DNA: TGCGCCAGCAGCATGCTTACAGGGTCTACCTACAATGAGCAGTTCTTC.